Detailed here is one T cell receptor (beta chain). These data are taken from a study of blood T cell repertoires in COVID-19. Study at large: The United States, Italy and Spain provided the acute and convalescent COVID-19 samples. Nucleic acid was either cDNA or gDNA, and it came from T cells, B-cell-depleted T cells, or PBMCs.

In the authors' methods: Estimated nucleated cell counts came from reference gene primer amplification. TCRdb keeps only in-frame clones here, not all; method: immunoSEQ multiplex PCR. V, J and clone size are those of that table, while D and trimming were read from the DNA. The table lists 200,000 to 300,000 clones, about 85% of them singletons, with around 7.8% in the top ten. V shed 4 bases and J shed 1 base, with 12 bases lying between them. The germline CDR1 and CDR2 sequences are SGHAT and FQNNGV. There are 15 residues in the CDR3. The TCR sequence derives from a man aged 55 to 69 who had recovered from COVID-19. The sample was peripheral blood. The genes are TRBV11-2 and TRBJ2-3; maybe TRBD2 (5 bases). The CDR3 DNA is TGTGCCAGCAGCTCTTGGACTCAAGGCACAGATACGCAGTATTTT. Translated, it gives CASSSWTQGTDTQYF.